The clone carrying this T cell receptor beta chain was observed a few times. The target antigen is unknown. One entry per CDR3 protein, called by TCRdb with MiXCR from the 5' RACE reads. The sample has over 100,000 distinct CDR3 sequences; approximately 8.4% are singletons. These data are taken from a study of T cells after yellow fever vaccination. Study-level information: SMART-Seq v4 Ultra Low Input prepared the low-cell-number fractions. General study results and limits: The CD4 and CD8 compartments had a small share of their clonotypes in common. Most clones from primary vaccination resurfaced after the booster (around 97% CD4, over 75% CD8). Weaker, the secondary response peaked sooner, at day 5 versus 15.

V was clipped by 0 bases and J by 8 bases; unmatched bases: 10. This CDR3 spans 17 amino acids. Germline V gene sequence: CDR1 SGHRS, CDR2 YFSETQ. The V gene is TRBV5-1, the J gene TRBJ2-1; the match to TRBD1 covers 11 bases. The material was CD8+ T cells sorted from PBMCs, obtained 45 days after the yellow fever booster vaccination. This sequence was found in a man aged 30-40 years who received the YFV17D yellow fever vaccine. CDR3: CASSLGWTGGLTDEQFF. The CDR3 DNA sequence: TGCGCCAGCAGCTTGGGCTGGACAGGGGGCCTTACGGATGAGCAGTTCTTC.